The clone carrying this T cell receptor (beta chain) showed up many times. The entry originates in a study of molecular identifiers for immune sequencing clone quantification. MiXCR, applied by TCRdb to the PCR reads, yields one record per CDR3 protein. Altogether 600,000 to 650,000 distinct CDR3 sequences are present, about 20% being singletons, with the ten largest covering roughly 0.85%. RNA fractions of 10%, 30% or 50% and roughly 20,000 to 1,000,000 sorted cells were the source of naive CD8 libraries. In the sort, naive CD8 T cells were defined as CD8+CD4-CCR7+CD45RA+. V was clipped by 5 bases and J by 3 bases, with 17 bases between them. Germline V lookup: CDR1 SGDLS, CDR2 YYNGEE. The CDR3 runs 15 residues.

The TCR originated in a human donor in good health. Some libraries in this study had Jurkat cell RNA spiked in. Sequenced material: naive CD8+ T cells from blood, with Jurkat cell RNA spiked in. Subset given: FACS-sorted CD8+CD4-CCR7+CD45RA+ naive T cells. The rearrangement uses TRBV9 and TRBJ1-2; tentative D call: TRBD1 (6 bases). CDR3: CASSSTGYHYYGYTF. The CDR3 coding sequence is TGTGCCAGCAGTTCGACAGGTTACCACTACTATGGCTACACCTTC.